What follows describes a single T cell receptor (beta chain). No antigen is known for it. No base quality values were provided; no much bigger clone lies one nucleotide off. A patient counted as having stable Graves' hyperthyroidism if no progression to ophthalmopathy occurred over 18 months of follow-up. Hyperthyroidism patients were newly diagnosed, had a disease duration of under 2 months, and were aged 18 to 65 years. The study excluded patients with uncontrolled infections, other autoimmune diseases, pregnancy or lactation. Clinical symptoms, serum thyroxine and TRAb, thyroid ultrasound, and orbital computed tomography formed the basis for the diagnoses. Trizol reagent was used to extract total RNA, and RNA quality was then checked on an Agilent 2100 Bioanalyzer. This sample was included in a study of T cells in Graves' hyperthyroidism and ophthalmopathy (dated by TCRdb to between 2017 and 2020). Regarding the complete study: TCR V-J signatures able to tell the groups apart were searched for in a discovery cohort of 90 to 100 patients, of whom over 40 had Graves' ophthalmopathy and roughly 58 had stable Graves' hyperthyroidism. Prospective prediction of ophthalmopathy was tested in an independent validation cohort consisting of 18 to 20 hyperthyroidism patients and around 16 patients who later progressed to ophthalmopathy. For training and testing, the 110 or so patients in the discovery cohort were randomly divided in a 7:3 ratio. The study also compared thyroid tissue and blood T-cell repertoires from several Graves' hyperthyroidism patients. Following sampling, methimazole starting at 30 mg daily was given to hyperthyroidism patients, and high-dose intravenous methylprednisolone was given to ophthalmopathy patients. TCR Vbeta CDR3 sequencing of 120 to 150 peripheral blood samples (43 ophthalmopathy, 75 or so hyperthyroidism and some 17 progressor patients) is reported in the paper.

Broader findings and caveats from the paper: In validation, the model predicted progression to ophthalmopathy a median of around 6.5 months before onset, with approximately 70% sensitivity and 72.22% specificity. Sample size was not statistically predetermined, and investigators were not blinded to group allocation. In cross-validation, a model built on a 13 V-J signature told ophthalmopathy apart from stable hyperthyroidism with just under 90% sensitivity and approximately 84% specificity, and in testing the same model reached 80%/75%. Blood samples also contained most of the expanded thyroid clonotypes (frequency above 0.001), which suggests that blood repertoires may reflect thyroid immune responses.

The TCR beta CDR3 regions were amplified from RNA transcripts. The first round of RT-PCR for the TCR CDR3 was performed with the HTBI primer set and the Qiagen OneStep RT-PCR kit. A second multiplex PCR round built the libraries, followed by size selection and purification. Libraries were sequenced paired-end with 100 bp reads on an Illumina HiSeq2000. The authors' pipeline ran thus. Raw data were processed with SOAPnuke, discarding reads with adapters, uncalled bases, mean Phred below 15, or no exact constant-primer or identifier match. COPE v1.2.5 was used to merge high-quality paired reads, and clonotypes were defined as unique nucleotide sequences. MiTCR v1.1 was used to align the clonotypes against IMGT TRBV, TRBD and TRBJ reference segments. Only V-J combinations with frequency above 0.0001, covering roughly 99% of repertoires, were analysed. A TCS score was defined as the ratio between F50 (clonal expansion) and ExV (chaos), using BLOSUM62-based TCRdist between CDR3 peptides within each V-J. Welch's t-statistics and random forest reduced around 550 V-J features to about 13, which were used in a naive Bayes classifier (R e1071). The similarity between thyroid and blood repertoires was quantified using the Morisita-Horn index. Through fastp at Q25 and MiXCR, TCRdb rebuilt clones from the public reads, retaining in-frame beta chains. Rows are combined by CDR3 protein, so each entry shows the most common genes and DNA. The authors' filters were not applied to this entry. For this sample the table gives about 540,000 distinct CDR3 sequences, of which about 43% were detected only once. Jointly, the top ten make up around 8% of the sample.

The sample was peripheral blood or thyroid tissue (not recorded which). The clonotype originates from a woman between 18 and 29 years old with Graves' hyperthyroidism.

The CDR3 corresponds to CASSSFSGSGANVLTF. The bases read TGTGCCAGCAGCTCGTTTTCGGGATCTGGGGCCAACGTCCTGACTTTC. This sequence uses TRBV5-5 and TRBJ2-6, and perhaps TRBD2 as D gene, on 5 matching bases. The CDR3 runs 16 residues from the cysteine to the phenylalanine. The sequence is cut down to CDR3 DNA, 48 bases in frame from base 1. V is shortened by 3 bases, J by 1 base, and the region joining them spans 11 bases. CDR1 and CDR2, per the germline V gene (reference sequence), are SGHKS and YYEKEE.